This T cell receptor (beta chain) stems from a study of shared T cell receptors in the human thymus. V lost 0 bases and J 1 base, leaving 9 bases between the germline ends. Germline loops: CDR1 MNHEY, CDR2 SVGAGI. The CDR3 runs 15 residues. The repertoire was sequenced with immunoSEQ multiplex PCR; TCRdb's copy has only in-frame clones and lacks some. The sample yields almost 550,000 clones, around 82% seen once. This sample also appeared in a second study, on human thymus T cells.

The J gene is TRBJ1-2, the V gene TRBV6-5; D ambiguous. The sequence came from a boy less than two years old with a congenital heart defect. Sequencing used thymocytes. The CDR3 coding sequence is TGTGCCAGCAGTTACTCGAGTTACGTTAACTATGGCTACACCTTC. Protein sequence: CASSYSSYVNYGYTF.